The source of this T cell receptor beta chain is a study of cytomegalovirus exposure and HLA in healthy donors. The PCR was carried out with 60 Vbeta primers and 13 Jbeta primers. Produced via immunoSEQ multiplex PCR; TCRdb's table is partial and in-frame only. The sample lists some 90,000 clones, 76% occurring once. Germline-derived CDR1 and CDR2 are MNHNY and SVGAGI (reference sequence). The junction had 8 bases not matched to a gene; V was cut back by 5 bases and J by 1 base. The CDR3 has 16 amino acids. This rearrangement joins TRBV6-6 to TRBJ1-1; 9 positions agree with TRBD1. The sequencing sample was made of PBMCs. This TCR was recovered from a man aged 40-49 years in good health and CMV-seronegative. The CDR3 coding sequence is TGTGCCAGCAGTACGCAACCGGGACAGGGGAACACTGAAGCTTTCTTT. This encodes CASSTQPGQGNTEAFF.